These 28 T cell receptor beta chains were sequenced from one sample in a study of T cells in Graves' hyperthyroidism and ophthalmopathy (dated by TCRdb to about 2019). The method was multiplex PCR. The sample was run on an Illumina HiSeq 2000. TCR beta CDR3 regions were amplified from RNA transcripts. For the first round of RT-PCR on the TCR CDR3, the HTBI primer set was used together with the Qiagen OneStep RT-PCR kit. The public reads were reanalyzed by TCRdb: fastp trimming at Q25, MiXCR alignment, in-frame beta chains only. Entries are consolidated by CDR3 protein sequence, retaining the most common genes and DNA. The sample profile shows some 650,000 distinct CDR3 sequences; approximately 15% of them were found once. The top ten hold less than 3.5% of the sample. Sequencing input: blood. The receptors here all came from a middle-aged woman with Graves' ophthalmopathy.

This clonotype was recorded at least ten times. CDR3 amino acids: CASSFSGDGYYTF. In DNA form, the CDR3 reads TGCGCCAGCAGCTTTTCAGGGGATGGCTATTACACCTTC. The chain has TRBV5-1 and TRBJ1-2; possibly TRBD1 for D (6 bases). CDR1 is SGHRS, CDR2 YFSETQ, per germline. The CDR3 runs 13 residues. V lost 2 bases and J lost 11, with 16 bases in between. Full variable domain (rest looked up from reference TRBV5-1 and TRBJ1-2): KAGVTQTPRYLIKTRGQQVTLSCSPISGHRSVSWYQQTPGQGLQFLFEYFSETQRNKGNFPGRFSGRQFSNSRSEMNVSTLELGDSALYLCASSFSGDGYYTFGSGTRLTVV.

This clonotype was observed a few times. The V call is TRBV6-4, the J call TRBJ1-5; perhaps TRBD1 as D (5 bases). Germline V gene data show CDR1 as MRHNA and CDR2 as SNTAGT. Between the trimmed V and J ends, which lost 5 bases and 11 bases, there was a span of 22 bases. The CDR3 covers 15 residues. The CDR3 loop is CASSRNVGTEQSQHF. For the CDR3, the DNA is TGTGCCAGCAGTCGAAACGTAGGGACCGAGCAGTCCCAGCATTTT.

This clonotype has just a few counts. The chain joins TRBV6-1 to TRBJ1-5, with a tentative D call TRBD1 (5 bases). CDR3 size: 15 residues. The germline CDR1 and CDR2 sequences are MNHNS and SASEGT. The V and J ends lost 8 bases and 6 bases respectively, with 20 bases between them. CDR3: CASHVGEGWAQPQHF. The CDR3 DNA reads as TGTGCCAGCCATGTGGGGGAGGGTTGGGCTCAGCCCCAGCATTTT.

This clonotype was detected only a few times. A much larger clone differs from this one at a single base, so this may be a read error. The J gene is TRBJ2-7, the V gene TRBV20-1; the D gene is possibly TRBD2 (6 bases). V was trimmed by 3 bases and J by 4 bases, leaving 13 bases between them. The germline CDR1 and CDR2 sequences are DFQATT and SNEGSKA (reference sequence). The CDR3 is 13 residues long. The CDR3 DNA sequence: TGCAGTGCTAGGGACGGAGGGGAATACGAGCAGTACTTC. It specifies CSARDGGEYEQYF.

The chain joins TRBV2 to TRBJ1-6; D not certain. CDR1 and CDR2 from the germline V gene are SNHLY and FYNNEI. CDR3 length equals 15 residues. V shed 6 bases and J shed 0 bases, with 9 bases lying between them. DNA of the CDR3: TGTGCCAGCAGGGCAGAGAGCTCCTATAATTCACCCCTCCACTTT. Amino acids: CASRAESSYNSPLHF.

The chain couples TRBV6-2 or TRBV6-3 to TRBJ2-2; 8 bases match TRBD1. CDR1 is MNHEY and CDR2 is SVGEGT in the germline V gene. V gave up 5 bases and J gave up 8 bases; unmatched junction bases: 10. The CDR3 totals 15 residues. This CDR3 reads CASSLGTGDLGELFF. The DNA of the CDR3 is TGTGCCAGCAGTCTTGGGACAGGCGATCTGGGGGAGCTGTTTTTT.

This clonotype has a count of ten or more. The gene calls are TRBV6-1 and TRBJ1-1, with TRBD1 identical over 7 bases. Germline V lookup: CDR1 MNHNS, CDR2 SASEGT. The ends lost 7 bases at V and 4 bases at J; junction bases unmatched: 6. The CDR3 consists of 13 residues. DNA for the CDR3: TGTGCCAGCAACGGGAACAGGGGCACTGAAGCTTTCTTT. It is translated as CASNGNRGTEAFF.

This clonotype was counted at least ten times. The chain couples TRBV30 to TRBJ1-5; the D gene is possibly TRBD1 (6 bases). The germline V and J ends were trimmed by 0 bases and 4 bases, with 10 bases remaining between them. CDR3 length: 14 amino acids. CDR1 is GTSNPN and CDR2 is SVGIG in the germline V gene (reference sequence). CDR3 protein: CAWSVTGFNQPQHF. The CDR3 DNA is TGTGCCTGGAGTGTAACAGGGTTTAATCAGCCCCAGCATTTT.

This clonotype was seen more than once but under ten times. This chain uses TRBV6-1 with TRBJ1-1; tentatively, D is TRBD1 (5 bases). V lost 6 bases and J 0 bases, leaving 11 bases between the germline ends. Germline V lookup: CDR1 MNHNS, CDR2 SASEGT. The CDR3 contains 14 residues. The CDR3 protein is CASRRETVNTEAFF. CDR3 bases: TGTGCCAGCAGGAGAGAGACAGTGAACACTGAAGCTTTCTTT.

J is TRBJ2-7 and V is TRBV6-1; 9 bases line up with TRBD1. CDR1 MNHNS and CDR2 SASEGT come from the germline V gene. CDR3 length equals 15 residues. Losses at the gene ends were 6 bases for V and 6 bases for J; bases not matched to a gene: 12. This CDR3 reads CASRTSGQGSAEQYF. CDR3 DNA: TGTGCCAGCAGAACCTCAGGACAGGGGAGCGCCGAGCAGTACTTC.

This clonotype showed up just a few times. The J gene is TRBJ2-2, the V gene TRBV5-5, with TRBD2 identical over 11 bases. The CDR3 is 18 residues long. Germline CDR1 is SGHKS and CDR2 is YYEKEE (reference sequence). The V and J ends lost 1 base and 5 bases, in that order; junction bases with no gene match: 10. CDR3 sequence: CASSLITTGLAGTGELFF. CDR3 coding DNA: TGTGCCAGCAGCTTGATCACGACAGGACTAGCGGGTACCGGGGAGCTGTTTTTT.

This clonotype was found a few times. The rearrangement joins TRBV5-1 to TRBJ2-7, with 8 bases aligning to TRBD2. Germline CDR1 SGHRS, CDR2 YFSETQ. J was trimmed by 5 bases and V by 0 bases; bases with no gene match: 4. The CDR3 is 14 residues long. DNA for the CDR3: TGCGCCAGCAGCTTGGGACTAGCGCATCACGAGCAGTACTTC. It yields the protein CASSLGLAHHEQYF.

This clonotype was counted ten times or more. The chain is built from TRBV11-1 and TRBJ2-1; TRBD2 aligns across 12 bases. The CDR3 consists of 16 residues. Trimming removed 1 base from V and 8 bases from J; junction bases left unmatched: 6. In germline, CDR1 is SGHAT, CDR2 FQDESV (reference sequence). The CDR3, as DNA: TGTGCCAGCAGCTTAGACCCGGGACTAGCGGGTTATGAGCAGTTCTTC. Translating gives CASSLDPGLAGYEQFF.

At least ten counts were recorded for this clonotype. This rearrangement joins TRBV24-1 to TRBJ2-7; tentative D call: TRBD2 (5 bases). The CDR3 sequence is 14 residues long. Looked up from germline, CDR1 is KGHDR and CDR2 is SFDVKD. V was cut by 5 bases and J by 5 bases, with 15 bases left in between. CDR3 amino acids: CATSVGGSRDEQYF. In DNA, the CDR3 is TGTGCCACCAGTGTCGGTGGGAGCCGCGACGAGCAGTACTTC.

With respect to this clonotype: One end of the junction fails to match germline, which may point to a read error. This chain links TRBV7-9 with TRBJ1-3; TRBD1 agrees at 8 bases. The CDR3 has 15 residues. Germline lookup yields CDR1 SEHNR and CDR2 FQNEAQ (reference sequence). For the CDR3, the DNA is TGTGCCAGCAGCCTCACAGGGGGAACTGGAAACACCATACATTTT. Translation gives CASSLTGGTGNTIHF.

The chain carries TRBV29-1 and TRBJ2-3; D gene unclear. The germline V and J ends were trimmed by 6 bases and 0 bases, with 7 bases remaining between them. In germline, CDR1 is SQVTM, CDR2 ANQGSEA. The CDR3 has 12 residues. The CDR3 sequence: CSVDDSTDTQYF. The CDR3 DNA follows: TGCAGCGTGGATGACAGCACAGATACGCAGTATTTT.

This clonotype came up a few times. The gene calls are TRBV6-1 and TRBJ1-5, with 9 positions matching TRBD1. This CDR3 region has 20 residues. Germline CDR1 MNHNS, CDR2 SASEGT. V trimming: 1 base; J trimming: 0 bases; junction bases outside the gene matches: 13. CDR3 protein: CASSEVPDRGITRSNQPQHF. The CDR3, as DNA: TGTGCCAGCAGTGAAGTTCCGGACAGGGGCATTACCCGTAGCAATCAGCCCCAGCATTTT.

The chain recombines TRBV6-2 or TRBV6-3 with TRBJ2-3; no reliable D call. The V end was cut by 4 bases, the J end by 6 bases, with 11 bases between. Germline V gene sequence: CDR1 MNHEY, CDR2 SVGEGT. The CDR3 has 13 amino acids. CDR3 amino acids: CASSFLSYDTQYF. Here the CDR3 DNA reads TGTGCCAGCAGTTTTCTTAGCTACGATACGCAGTATTTT.

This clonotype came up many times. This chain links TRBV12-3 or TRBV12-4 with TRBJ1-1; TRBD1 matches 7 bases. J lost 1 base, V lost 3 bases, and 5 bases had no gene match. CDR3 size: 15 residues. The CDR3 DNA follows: TGTGCCAGCAGTTTTAGTAGGGGGCGGAACACTGAAGCTTTCTTT. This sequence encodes CASSFSRGRNTEAFF.

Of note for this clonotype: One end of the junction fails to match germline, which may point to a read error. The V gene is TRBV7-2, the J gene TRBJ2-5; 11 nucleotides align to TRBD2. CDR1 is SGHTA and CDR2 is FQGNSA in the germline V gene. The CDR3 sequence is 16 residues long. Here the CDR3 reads CASSLAGGTFKETQYF. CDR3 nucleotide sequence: TGTGCCAGCAGCCTAGCGGGAGGCACCTTCAAAGAGACCCAGTACTTC.

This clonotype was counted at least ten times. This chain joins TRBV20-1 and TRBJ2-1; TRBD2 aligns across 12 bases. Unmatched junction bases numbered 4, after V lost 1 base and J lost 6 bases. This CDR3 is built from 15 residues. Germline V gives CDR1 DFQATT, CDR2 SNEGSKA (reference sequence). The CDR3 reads CSARGGLAGVNEQFF. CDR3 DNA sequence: TGCAGTGCTAGAGGGGGACTAGCGGGTGTCAATGAGCAGTTCTTC.

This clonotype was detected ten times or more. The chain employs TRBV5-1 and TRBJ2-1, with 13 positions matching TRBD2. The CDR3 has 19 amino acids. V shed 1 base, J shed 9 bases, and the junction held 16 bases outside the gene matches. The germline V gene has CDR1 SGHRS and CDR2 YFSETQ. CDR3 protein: CASSLPTSGRASLQGEQFF. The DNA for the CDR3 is TGCGCCAGCAGCTTGCCCACTAGCGGGAGGGCCTCTTTGCAGGGTGAGCAGTTCTTC.

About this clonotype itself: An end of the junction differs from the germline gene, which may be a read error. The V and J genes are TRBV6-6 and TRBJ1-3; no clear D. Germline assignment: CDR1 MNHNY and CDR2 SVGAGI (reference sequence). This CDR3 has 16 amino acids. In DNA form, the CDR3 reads TGTGCCAGCAGTTACTCGGCAGGCCACTCTGAAAACACCATATATTTT. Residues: CASSYSAGHSENTIYF.

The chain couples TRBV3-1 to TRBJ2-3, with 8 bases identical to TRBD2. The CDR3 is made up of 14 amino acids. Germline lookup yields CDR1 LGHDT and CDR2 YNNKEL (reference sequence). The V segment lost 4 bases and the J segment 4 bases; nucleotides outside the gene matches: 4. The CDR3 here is CASSRAGGADTQYF. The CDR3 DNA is TGTGCCAGCAGCCGAGCCGGGGGGGCAGATACGCAGTATTTT.

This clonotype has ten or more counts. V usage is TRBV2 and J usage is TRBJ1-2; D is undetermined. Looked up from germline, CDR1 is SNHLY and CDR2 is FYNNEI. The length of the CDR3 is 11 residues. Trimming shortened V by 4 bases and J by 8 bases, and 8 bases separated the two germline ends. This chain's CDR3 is CASSGAFGYTF. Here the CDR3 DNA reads TGTGCCAGCAGTGGGGCCTTCGGCTACACCTTC.

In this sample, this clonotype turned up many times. CDR3 nucleotides: TGCAGTGCTAGCCTTATTCCGGGGGCTAGCGGGACCTACGAGCAGTACTTC. It is translated as CSASLIPGASGTYEQYF. The chain has TRBV20-1 and TRBJ2-7, with 9 bases fitting TRBD2. The CDR3 extends over 17 amino acids. Germline V lookup: CDR1 DFQATT, CDR2 SNEGSKA (reference sequence). V gave up 3 bases and J gave up 2 bases; unmatched junction bases: 14.

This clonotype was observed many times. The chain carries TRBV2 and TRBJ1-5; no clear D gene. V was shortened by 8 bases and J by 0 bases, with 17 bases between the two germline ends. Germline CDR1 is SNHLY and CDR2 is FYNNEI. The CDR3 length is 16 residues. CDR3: CASCAWAADSNQPQHF. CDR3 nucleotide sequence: TGTGCCAGCTGCGCATGGGCGGCCGATAGCAATCAGCCCCAGCATTTT.

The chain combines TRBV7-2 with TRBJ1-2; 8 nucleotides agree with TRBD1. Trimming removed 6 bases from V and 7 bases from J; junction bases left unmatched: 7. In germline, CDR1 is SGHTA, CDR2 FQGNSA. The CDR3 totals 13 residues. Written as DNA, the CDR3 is TGTGCCAGCAGACCCGGGACAGGACTTGGCTACACCTTC. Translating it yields CASRPGTGLGYTF.